This T cell receptor beta chain was identified in a study of identical twins. General study points: The study found that models underestimated out-of-frame TCR alpha sharing in monozygotic twins. Out-of-frame alpha sequences shared between twins exhibited an excess of low generation probability.

V was shortened by 8 bases and J by 5 bases, with 9 bases between the two germline ends. CDR1 is WSHSY and CDR2 is SAAADI in the germline V gene. The CDR3 totals 12 residues. MiXCR, applied by TCRdb to the 5' RACE reads, yields one record per CDR3 protein. The table has roughly 1,500,000 distinct CDR3 sequences, about 30% seen once. A remark on this clonotype: Its antigen is still unknown.

The specimen sequenced was cord blood. The source is a newborn girl in good health. This sequence joins TRBV10-2 and TRBJ2-2; D ambiguous. The CDR3 loop is CASGSGTGELFF. The CDR3, as DNA: TGCGCCAGCGGAAGTGGGACCGGGGAGCTGTTTTTT.